Sequencing of this T cell receptor beta chain was carried out in a study of blood T cell repertoires in COVID-19. About the study: Acute and convalescent COVID-19 specimens originated in the United States, Italy and Spain. PBMCs, B-cell-depleted T cells, or T cells were the source of the cDNA or gDNA that made up the material.

Study processing details: Amplification of reference gene primers provided the estimated nucleated cell counts. Repertoires were generated with immunoSEQ multiplex PCR, while TCRdb's copy carries only in-frame clones and drops some. V, J and clone size are those of that table, while D and trimming were read from the DNA. The sample lists about 400,000 clones; 70% to 90% were seen once. Trimming removed 3 bases at V and 8 bases at J, with 20 bases between. The CDR3 has 15 amino acids. The germline V gene encodes CDR1 DFQATT and CDR2 SNEGSKA (reference sequence). The sequenced material came from peripheral blood. This chain connects TRBV20-1 to TRBJ2-1; weak D call: TRBD2 (7 bases). This clonotype was sampled from a human donor in a cohort sampled during active COVID-19. The CDR3, as DNA: TGCAGTGCTAGTAAGCGGGACACCGTCGGGCATGAGCAGTTCTTC. This codes for CSASKRDTVGHEQFF.